This entry lists 23 T cell receptor beta chains sequenced from one sample in a study of regulatory T cells in long-lasting Graves disease. The time point: newly diagnosed GD, antithyroid drugs for less than 3 months. Scientists built the TCR library using RNA that was extracted from PBMCs. In building TCR beta libraries, iRepertoire HTBI primers were used together with Arm-PCR of CDR3 regions. TCRdb used MiXCR to reprocess the multiplex PCR reads, holding one entry per CDR3 protein. Of about 450,000 distinct CDR3 sequences in the sample, around 17% were seen once. The same specimen was also included in a second study, on T cells in Graves' hyperthyroidism and ophthalmopathy.

Here the sequenced sample was peripheral blood mononuclear cells (PBMCs), taken at new diagnosis, from a patient treated with antithyroid drugs. All receptors come from a woman in her twenties or thirties with Graves disease.

Ten or more counts support this clonotype. V is TRBV18 and J is TRBJ2-3; 8 bases agree with TRBD1. The CDR3 totals 15 residues. The V gene end was trimmed by 3 bases and the J gene end by 1 base; junction bases not matched to a gene: 3. Germline V gene sequence: CDR1 KGHSH, CDR2 LQKENI. In DNA form, the CDR3 reads TGTGCCAGCTCACCTGCGGGACAGGGCACAGATACGCAGTATTTT. It specifies CASSPAGQGTDTQYF.

This clonotype was observed many times. J is TRBJ2-4 and V is TRBV12-3 or TRBV12-4; weak D call: TRBD2 (5 bases). Trimming pared 6 bases from V and 0 bases from J, leaving 15 bases between. The CDR3 runs 16 residues. The CDR3 DNA follows: TGTGCCAGCAGCGGAGAGGGTTACTCAGCCAAAAACATTCAGTACTTC. It is translated as CASSGEGYSAKNIQYF.

The chain employs TRBV7-8 and TRBJ2-3; D may be TRBD2 (5 bases). The germline gives CDR1 SGHVS, CDR2 FQNEAQ. This CDR3 is 15 amino acids long. The V end was cut by 8 bases, the J end by 2 bases, with 17 bases between. DNA of the CDR3: TGTGCCAGCGGATGGACGGGGAAGACCACAGATACGCAGTATTTT. Translating it yields CASGWTGKTTDTQYF.

This clonotype was seen many times. The rearrangement uses TRBV12-3 or TRBV12-4 and TRBJ2-5, with 10 bases fitting TRBD2. The CDR3 length is 15 residues. The trim removed 5 bases at V and 5 bases at J, leaving 8 bases unmatched. The CDR3 region has the DNA TGTGCCAGCAGTCAGAGCGGGAGGGCCGGGGAGACCCAGTACTTC. Translating it yields CASSQSGRAGETQYF.

The rearrangement links TRBV5-1 to TRBJ2-7; 7 bases map to TRBD1. This CDR3 has 15 amino acids. Trimming at V came to 4 bases and at J to 1 base, leaving 8 bases not matched to a gene. In germline, CDR1 is SGHRS, CDR2 YFSETQ. The CDR3, as DNA: TGCGCCAGCAGCCGGGACAGTTTGGGGTCCTACGAGCAGTACTTC. It codes for CASSRDSLGSYEQYF.

The V call is TRBV14, the J call TRBJ1-2, with D maybe TRBD1 (6 bases). Trimming removed 2 bases at V and 1 base at J, with 14 bases between. There are 16 residues in the CDR3. Germline V gives CDR1 SGHDN, CDR2 FVKESK. The DNA of the CDR3 is TGTGCCAGCAGCCAACTACCCGGGACAAGTAACTATGGCTACACCTTC. It translates to CASSQLPGTSNYGYTF. Variable domain in full (rest from reference TRBV14 and TRBJ1-2): EAGVTQFPSHSVIEKGQTVTLRCDPISGHDNLYWYRRVMGKEIKFLLHFVKESKQDESGMPNNRFLAERTGGTYSTLKVQPAELEDSGVYFCASSQLPGTSNYGYTFGSGTRLTVV.

This clonotype was counted ten times or more. J is TRBJ1-4 and V is TRBV28, with 10 positions matching TRBD1. In germline, CDR1 is MDHEN, CDR2 SYDVKM. The CDR3 is made up of 13 amino acids. The V gene end was trimmed by 10 bases and the J gene end by 8 bases; junction bases not matched to a gene: 7. DNA for the CDR3: TGTGCCACTTACGGACAGGGGGGAGAAAAACTGTTTTTT. Translated: CATYGQGGEKLFF.

V is TRBV7-9 and J is TRBJ2-6, with D hard to call. CDR3 length: 15 amino acids. The germline gives CDR1 SEHNR, CDR2 FQNEAQ (reference sequence). Between the trimmed V and J ends, which lost 3 bases and 4 bases, there was a span of 10 bases. The CDR3 loop reads CASSFLTHGANVLTF. For the CDR3, the DNA is TGTGCCAGCAGCTTCTTGACGCACGGGGCCAACGTCCTGACTTTC.

This clonotype turned up a few times. The chain joins TRBV7-9 to TRBJ2-7, with 11 bases fitting TRBD2. The V gene end was trimmed by 1 base and the J gene end by 6 bases; junction bases not matched to a gene: 14. From germline, CDR1 is SEHNR and CDR2 FQNEAQ (reference sequence). This CDR3 contains 18 residues. The CDR3 is CASSLVRSSGRFGGEQYF. The CDR3 DNA is TGTGCCAGCAGCTTAGTTCGGTCTAGCGGGAGGTTCGGGGGCGAGCAGTACTTC.

This clonotype has at least ten counts. The CDR3 DNA follows: TGCAGCGTTGGGGTTGGGGGCTCTGGGGCCAACGTCCTGACTTTC. Translation: CSVGVGGSGANVLTF. J is TRBJ2-6 and V is TRBV29-1, with D perhaps matching TRBD1 or TRBD2 (5 bases each). Trimming removed 4 bases at V and 0 bases at J, with 10 bases between. The CDR3 runs 15 residues. Germline V gene data show CDR1 as SQVTM and CDR2 as ANQGSEA.

This clonotype was seen many times. The genes are TRBV11-2 and TRBJ1-6, with D unclear. The CDR3 totals 15 residues. Trimming cost V 1 base and J 10 bases, with 14 bases left between them. Germline V gene data show CDR1 as SGHAT and CDR2 as FQNNGV. CDR3 sequence: CASSLVGVLESPLHF. CDR3 DNA: TGTGCCAGCAGCTTAGTCGGGGTGCTCGAGTCACCCCTCCACTTT. Using reference TRBV11-2 and TRBJ1-6 for the parts outside the CDR3, the full variable domain is EAGVAQSPRYKIIEKRQSVAFWCNPISGHATLYWYQQILGQGPKLLIQFQNNGVVDDSQLPKDRFSAERLKGVDSTLKIQPAKLEDSAVYLCASSLVGVLESPLHFGNGTRLTVT.

This clonotype was found many times. The genes are TRBV30 and TRBJ2-2; possibly TRBD1 for D (5 bases). Deletions cut 4 bases from V and 5 bases from J, with 20 bases between. CDR1 and CDR2 from the germline V gene are GTSNPN and SVGIG (reference sequence). This CDR3 comprises 16 residues. In nucleotides, the CDR3 is TGTGCCTGGACAGGTTGGGGCCCGGTCGGGACCGGGGAGCTGTTTTTT. Protein sequence: CAWTGWGPVGTGELFF.

This clonotype was counted only a few times. Likely a read error: the CDR3 ends without its conserved phenylalanine or tryptophan. The chain combines TRBV20-1 with TRBJ1-4; possible D gene TRBD1, 5 bases. The V gene's germline CDR1 is DFQATT and CDR2 SNEGSKA (reference sequence). Trimming shortened V by 7 bases and J by 4 bases, and 13 bases separated the two germline ends. The CDR3 runs to 13 residues. This CDR3 reads CSVPRQINEKLFL. The CDR3 coding sequence is TGCAGTGTTCCAAGACAGATTAATGAAAAACTGTTTCTT.

This clonotype was seen only a few times. The chain links TRBV28 to TRBJ2-7; possibly TRBD2 for D (5 bases). CDR3 length equals 15 residues. The V end lost 5 bases, the J end lost 0 bases, and 14 bases lay between the germline ends. The germline CDR1 and CDR2 sequences are MDHEN and SYDVKM. The CDR3 sequence is CASSTGSRSSYEQYF. The CDR3 DNA follows: TGTGCCAGCAGTACGGGATCCCGGAGCTCCTACGAGCAGTACTTC. The full variable domain, its missing parts supplied by reference TRBV28 and TRBJ2-7, is DVKVTQSSRYLVKRTGEKVFLECVQDMDHENMFWYRQDPGLGLRLIYFSYDVKMKEKGDIPEGYSVSREKKERFSLILESASTNQTSMYLCASSTGSRSSYEQYFGPGTRLTVT.

Many counts were recorded for this clonotype. This chain joins TRBV5-1 and TRBJ2-1; 7 nucleotides match TRBD1. This CDR3 has 17 residues. Germline V gives CDR1 SGHRS, CDR2 YFSETQ. The J segment lost 4 bases and the V segment lost 3 bases, leaving 13 bases of the junction unmatched. The CDR3 is CASSSTSQGWVYNEQFF. The CDR3 nucleotides read TGCGCCAGCAGCTCTACTTCACAGGGGTGGGTTTACAATGAGCAGTTCTTC.

Worth noting for this clonotype: This may come from a read error, since a much larger clone is one base off. CDR3 sequence: CASPRSPGHPNTEAFF. CDR3 DNA sequence: TGTGCCAGCCCACGGTCACCGGGACACCCGAACACTGAAGCTTTCTTT. The V gene is TRBV18, the J gene TRBJ1-1; a weak D match, TRBD1 (6 bases). Germline-derived CDR1 and CDR2 are KGHSH and LQKENI. CDR3 length equals 16 residues. The V end was cut by 8 bases, the J end by 1 base, with 20 bases between.

This clonotype was seen more than once but under ten times. J is TRBJ1-2 and V is TRBV29-1, with 8 bases lining up with TRBD1. This CDR3 region has 19 residues. V lost 3 bases, J lost 4 bases, and 22 bases stayed unmatched. Germline V gene data show CDR1 as SQVTM and CDR2 as ANQGSEA. The CDR3 region has the DNA TGCAGCGTTGAGGCGACCCCGCAGGCAGGGGGCTCTTCTGGCTATGGCTACACCTTC. It specifies CSVEATPQAGGSSGYGYTF.

This clonotype was picked up a small number of times. Because it lacks the conserved phenylalanine or tryptophan at the end, this CDR3 is likely a read error. V and J are TRBV4-1 and TRBJ1-1, with D perhaps matching TRBD1 (5 bases). Germline CDR1 MGHRA, CDR2 YSYEKL. Trimming took 1 base from V and 1 from J, leaving 10 bases between them. CDR3 length: 15 residues. The CDR3 coding sequence is TGCGCCAGCAGCCAAGTTGGGCAGGGGAACACTGAAGCTTTCCTT. It is translated as CASSQVGQGNTEAFL.

This clonotype was counted only a few times. V and J are TRBV27 and TRBJ2-7, with 8 bases matching TRBD2. The CDR3 is 17 amino acids. Germline lookup yields CDR1 MNHEY and CDR2 SMNVEV (reference sequence). J lost 6 bases, V lost 8 bases, and 21 bases had no gene match. The CDR3 loop reads CASQDGSGRGAKGEQYF. Written as DNA, the CDR3 is TGTGCCAGCCAGGACGGGAGCGGGAGAGGCGCCAAGGGCGAGCAGTACTTC.

This clonotype occurred many times. This chain uses TRBV2 with TRBJ1-5; D ambiguous. This CDR3 region has 12 residues. Germline assignment: CDR1 SNHLY and CDR2 FYNNEI. Trimming removed 5 bases from V and 7 bases from J, with 9 bases in between. CDR3 protein: CASSYDTQPQHF. The DNA of the CDR3 is TGTGCCAGCAGTTATGACACACAGCCCCAGCATTTT.

This clonotype was seen repeatedly, ten times or more. This chain links TRBV6-2 or TRBV6-3 with TRBJ1-5; no definite D call. Germline CDR1 reads MNHEY; CDR2 reads SVGEGT. The CDR3 runs 13 residues. Trimming shortened V by 6 bases and J by 0 bases, and 6 bases separated the two germline ends. The CDR3 sequence: CASRQFSNQPQHF. CDR3 DNA: TGTGCCAGCAGACAGTTTAGCAATCAGCCCCAGCATTTT.

This clonotype was observed at least ten times. J is TRBJ2-1 and V is TRBV29-1; 14 bases are a match to TRBD2. This CDR3 has 14 amino acids. Germline CDR1 reads SQVTM; CDR2 reads ANQGSEA. V was pared by 3 bases and J by 8 bases, with 3 bases of the junction left unmatched. Written as DNA, the CDR3 is TGCAGCGTTGAGGGGACTAGCGGGAGTGATGAGCAGTTCTTC. Translation: CSVEGTSGSDEQFF.

This clonotype was observed at least ten times. The chain combines TRBV24-1 with TRBJ2-5; tentative D call: TRBD1 (7 bases). The V end lost 3 bases, the J end lost 1 base, and 11 bases lay between the germline ends. The CDR3 covers 15 residues. Germline loops: CDR1 KGHDR, CDR2 SFDVKD. This CDR3 reads CATSDRGTAQETQYF. For the CDR3, the DNA is TGTGCCACCAGTGATCGCGGGACAGCCCAAGAGACCCAGTACTTC.